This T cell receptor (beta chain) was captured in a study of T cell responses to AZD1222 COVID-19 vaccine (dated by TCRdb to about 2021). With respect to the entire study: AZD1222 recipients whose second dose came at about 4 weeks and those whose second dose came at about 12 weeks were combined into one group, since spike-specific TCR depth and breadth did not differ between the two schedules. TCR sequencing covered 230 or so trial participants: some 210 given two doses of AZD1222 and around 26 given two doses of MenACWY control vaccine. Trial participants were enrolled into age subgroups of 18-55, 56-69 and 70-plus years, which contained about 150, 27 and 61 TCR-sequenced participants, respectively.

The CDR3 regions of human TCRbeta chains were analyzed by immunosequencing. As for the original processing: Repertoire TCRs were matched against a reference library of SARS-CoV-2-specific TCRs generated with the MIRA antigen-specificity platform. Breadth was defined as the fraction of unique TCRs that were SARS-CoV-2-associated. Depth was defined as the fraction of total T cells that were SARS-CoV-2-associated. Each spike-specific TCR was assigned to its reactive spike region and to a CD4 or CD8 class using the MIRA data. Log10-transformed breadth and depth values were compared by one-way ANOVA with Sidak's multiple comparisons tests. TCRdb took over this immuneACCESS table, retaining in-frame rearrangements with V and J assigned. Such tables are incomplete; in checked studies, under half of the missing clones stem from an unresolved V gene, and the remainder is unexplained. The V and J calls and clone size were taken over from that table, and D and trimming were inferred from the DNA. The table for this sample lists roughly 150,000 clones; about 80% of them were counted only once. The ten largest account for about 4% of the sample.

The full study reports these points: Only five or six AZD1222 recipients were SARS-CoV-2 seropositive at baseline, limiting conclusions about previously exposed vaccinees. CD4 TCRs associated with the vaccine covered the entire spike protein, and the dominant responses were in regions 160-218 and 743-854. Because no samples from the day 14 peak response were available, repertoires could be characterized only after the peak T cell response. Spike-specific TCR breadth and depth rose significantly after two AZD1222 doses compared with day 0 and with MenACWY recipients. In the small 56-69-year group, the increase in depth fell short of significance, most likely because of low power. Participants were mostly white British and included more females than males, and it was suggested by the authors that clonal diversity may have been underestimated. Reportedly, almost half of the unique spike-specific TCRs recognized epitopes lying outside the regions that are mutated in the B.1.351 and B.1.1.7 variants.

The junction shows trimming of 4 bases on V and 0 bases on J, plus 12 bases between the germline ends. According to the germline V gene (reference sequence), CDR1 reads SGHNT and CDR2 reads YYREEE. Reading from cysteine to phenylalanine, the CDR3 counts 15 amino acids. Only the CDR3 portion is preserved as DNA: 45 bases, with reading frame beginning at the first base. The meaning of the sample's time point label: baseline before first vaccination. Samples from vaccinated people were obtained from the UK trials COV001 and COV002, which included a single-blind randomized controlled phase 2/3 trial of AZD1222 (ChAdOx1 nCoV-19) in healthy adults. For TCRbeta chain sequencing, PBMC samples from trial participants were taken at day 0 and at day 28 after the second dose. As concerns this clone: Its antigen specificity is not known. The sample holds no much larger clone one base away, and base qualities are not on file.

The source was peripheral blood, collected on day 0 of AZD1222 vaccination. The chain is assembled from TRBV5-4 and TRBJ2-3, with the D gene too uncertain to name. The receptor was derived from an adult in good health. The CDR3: CASSPGSRSTDTQYF. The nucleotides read TGTGCCAGCAGCCCGGGCTCTCGAAGCACAGATACGCAGTATTTT.